The 25 T cell receptor beta chains below all came from one sample that was sequenced in a study of blood T cell repertoires in COVID-19. The protocol was immunoSEQ multiplex PCR, while the TCRdb copy is restricted to in-frame clones and leaves out a portion. The sample consists of over 150,000 clones, about nine tenths of them appearing once. Sequencing was performed on peripheral blood. Source of these receptors: a man in his sixties or seventies with active or convalescent COVID-19.

V gene TRBV19 combines with J gene TRBJ2-7; 9 bases match TRBD1. With 6 bases clipped from V and 3 bases from J, the junction kept 6 bases outside the gene matches. The CDR3 is 14 residues long. Germline CDR1 and CDR2: LNHDA and SQIVND (reference sequence). The CDR3 nucleotides read TGTGCCAGTAGGAGACAGGGGGAAAACTACGAGCAGTACTTC. Residues: CASRRQGENYEQYF.

This chain uses TRBV28 with TRBJ1-3; no reliable D call. The CDR3 covers 16 residues. The germline gives CDR1 MDHEN, CDR2 SYDVKM. The V gene lost 5 bases and the J gene lost 9 bases, with 23 bases spanning the gap. CDR3 amino acids: CASSPPPGKTEGTIYF. As DNA, the CDR3 is TGTGCCAGCAGTCCCCCCCCGGGGAAGACGGAAGGCACCATATATTTT.

The chain uses TRBV24-1 and TRBJ2-5; TRBD2 might be the D (6 bases). The CDR3 runs to 16 residues. Trimming shortened V by 3 bases and J by 2 bases, and 15 bases separated the two germline ends. Germline values: CDR1 KGHDR, CDR2 SFDVKD. The CDR3 reads CATSDGDRREQETQYF. DNA of the CDR3: TGTGCCACCAGTGATGGGGATCGGCGGGAACAAGAGACCCAGTACTTC.

This rearrangement joins TRBV7-2 to TRBJ1-1, with no clear D. Trimming left V 7 bases short and J 4 bases short, with 19 bases between. The germline V gene encodes CDR1 SGHTA and CDR2 FQGNSA. CDR3 length: 15 residues. The CDR3, as DNA: TGTGCCAGCACGATCTCTCGAGTCCCGAGCACTGAAGCTTTCTTT. Amino acid sequence: CASTISRVPSTEAFF.

The chain carries TRBV6-5 and TRBJ1-3; D ambiguous. This CDR3 region has 16 residues. In germline, CDR1 is MNHEY, CDR2 SVGAGI. V lost 0 bases and J 0 bases, leaving 9 bases between the germline ends. CDR3 nucleotides: TGTGCCAGCAGTTACTCGAGATCCCACTCTGGAAACACCATATATTTT. It yields the protein CASSYSRSHSGNTIYF.

The chain is built from TRBV3-1 (or the pseudogene TRBV3-2) and TRBJ2-7; D is perhaps TRBD1 (6 bases). V was shortened by 4 bases and J by 6 bases, with 10 bases between the two germline ends. CDR3 length: 12 residues. Germline CDR1 LGHDT, CDR2 YNNKEL (reference sequence). For the CDR3, the DNA is TGTGCCAGCAGCCCCGGACAGCTCGAGCAGTACTTC. Translation gives CASSPGQLEQYF.

V usage is TRBV27 and J usage is TRBJ1-1, with TRBD1 matching 7 bases. Trimming removed 6 bases from V and 0 bases from J; junction bases left unmatched: 13. The CDR3 runs 17 residues. Germline CDR1 and CDR2: MNHEY and SMNVEV (reference sequence). The CDR3 DNA reads as TGTGCCAGCAGGCTGCAGACAGGGTGGGACATGAACACTGAAGCTTTCTTT. Translating it yields CASRLQTGWDMNTEAFF.

J is TRBJ1-3 and V is TRBV30, with D uncertain. Per the germline V gene, CDR1 is GTSNPN and CDR2 is SVGIG (reference sequence). This CDR3 is built from 15 residues. The V end lost 0 bases, the J end lost 1 base, and 10 bases lay between the germline ends. The CDR3 sequence is CAWSVLGGSGNTIYF. In nucleotides, the CDR3 is TGTGCCTGGAGTGTCCTGGGAGGGTCTGGAAACACCATATATTTT.

The CDR3 coding sequence is TGCGCCAGCAGCGGGGGGACGGCAGATGGCTACACCTTC. Translated, it gives CASSGGTADGYTF. The V call is TRBV5-1, the J call TRBJ1-2; tentatively, D is TRBD1 (5 bases). V was cut by 4 bases and J by 6 bases, with 13 bases left in between. CDR1 is SGHRS and CDR2 is YFSETQ in the germline V gene. This CDR3 is built from 13 residues.

The V gene is TRBV7-9, the J gene TRBJ2-1, with D maybe TRBD2 (5 bases). V dropped 1 base and J dropped 10 bases, with 11 bases sitting between them. This CDR3 has 13 amino acids. Per the germline V gene, CDR1 is SEHNR and CDR2 is FQNEAQ (reference sequence). The CDR3, as DNA: TGTGCCAGCAGCTTAGGGACTCTAGACGAGCAGTTCTTC. It yields the protein CASSLGTLDEQFF. Together with reference TRBV7-9 and TRBJ2-1, the CDR3 gives the full variable domain: DTGVSQNPRHKITKRGQNVTFRCDPISEHNRLYWYRQTLGQGPEFLTYFQNEAQLEKSRLLSDRFSAERPKGSFSTLEIQRTEQGDSAMYLCASSLGTLDEQFFGPGTRLTVL.

The sample holds one count of this clone. The chain combines TRBV5-1 with TRBJ2-3; D is possibly TRBD2 (5 bases). Trimming removed 6 bases at V and 6 bases at J, with 14 bases between. This CDR3 spans 13 amino acids. Germline lookup yields CDR1 SGHRS and CDR2 YFSETQ. CDR3 protein: CASTLGRGDTQYF. The CDR3 DNA reads TGCGCCAGCACACTGGGGAGAGGCGATACGCAGTATTTT.

The genes are TRBV7-9 and TRBJ1-1; perhaps TRBD1 as D (5 bases). CDR1 is SEHNR and CDR2 is FQNEAQ in the germline V gene (reference sequence). The ends were cut back, 1 base at V and 8 bases at J, with 11 bases in the middle. The CDR3 is 13 amino acids. DNA for the CDR3: TGTGCCAGCAGCTTAGAGGGGCCAGGAGAAGCTTTCTTT. This gives the protein CASSLEGPGEAFF.

The chain employs TRBV11-2 and TRBJ2-4; 8 bases align to TRBD2. Germline V gene lookup returns CDR1 SGHAT and CDR2 FQNNGV. J lost 0 bases, V lost 0 bases, and 7 bases had no gene match. The CDR3 is 18 residues long. The CDR3 bases are TGTGCCAGCAGCTTAGATGAAAGGCTAGCGGGAGCCAAAAACATTCAGTACTTC. Encoded protein: CASSLDERLAGAKNIQYF.

The chain uses TRBV19 and TRBJ2-6, with TRBD2 matching 11 bases. The CDR3 has 17 residues. Per the germline V gene, CDR1 is LNHDA and CDR2 is SQIVND (reference sequence). The trim removed 5 bases at V and 0 bases at J, leaving 3 bases unmatched. CDR3 region: CASSLTSGDSGANVLTF. CDR3 DNA sequence: TGTGCCAGTAGTTTGACTAGCGGGGACTCTGGGGCCAACGTCCTGACTTTC.

This rearrangement joins TRBV15 to TRBJ1-1; 9 bases map to TRBD1. The CDR3 contains 17 residues. The germline V gene encodes CDR1 LNHNV and CDR2 YYDKDF (reference sequence). With V trimmed by 3 bases and J by 3 bases, 11 bases remained unmatched. CDR3 sequence (DNA): TGTGCCACCAGCAGCACGCCTCGACAGGGGGATTACACTGAAGCTTTCTTT. Residues: CATSSTPRQGDYTEAFF.

A note on this clone: The same CDR3 is also encoded by other DNA sequences in this sample. The V gene is TRBV18, the J gene TRBJ1-4; tentative D call: TRBD1 (6 bases). With 3 bases removed from V and 3 bases from J, the gap between germline ends came to 8 bases. The CDR3 has 14 residues. The germline V gene encodes CDR1 KGHSH and CDR2 LQKENI. The CDR3 here is CASSPRGPNEKLFF. CDR3 DNA: TGTGCCAGCTCACCCAGGGGACCTAATGAAAAACTGTTTTTT.

The chain joins TRBV25-1 to TRBJ1-6; unclear D gene. V lost 4 bases and J 5 bases, leaving 12 bases between the germline ends. The germline CDR1 and CDR2 sequences are MGHDK and SYGVNS. The CDR3 runs 15 residues. The CDR3 here is CASSVAGGDNSPLHF. The DNA of the CDR3 is TGTGCCAGCAGTGTGGCAGGTGGTGATAATTCACCCCTCCACTTT.

This rearrangement joins TRBV16 to TRBJ1-5; 7 nucleotides agree with TRBD1. The CDR3 runs to 14 residues. V lost 4 bases and J lost 2; bases outside the gene matches: 2. Per the germline V gene, CDR1 is KGHSY and CDR2 is FQNENV. The CDR3 protein is CASSLGTGNQPQHF. CDR3 nucleotide sequence: TGTGCCAGCAGCCTGGGGACAGGCAATCAGCCCCAGCATTTT.

V and J are TRBV5-1 and TRBJ1-1, with TRBD1 matching over 9 bases. Trimming removed 4 bases from V and 4 bases from J; junction bases left unmatched: 5. Germline V gene lookup returns CDR1 SGHRS and CDR2 YFSETQ. The CDR3 has 14 residues. CDR3 sequence (DNA): TGCGCCAGCAGCCAGTCGACAGGGGGCACTGAAGCTTTCTTT. Protein sequence: CASSQSTGGTEAFF.

This chain links TRBV6-6 with TRBJ1-5, with D possibly being TRBD1 (6 bases). CDR3 size: 17 residues. V was pared by 5 bases and J by 1 base, with 18 bases between. The V gene's germline CDR1 is MNHNY and CDR2 SVGAGI (reference sequence). CDR3 amino acids: CASSPRTGIVSNQPQHF. The CDR3 nucleotides are TGTGCCAGCAGTCCACGTACAGGGATAGTGAGCAATCAGCCCCAGCATTTT.

The CDR3 region is CASSPGLAGGPHFTDTQYF. CDR3 in DNA: TGTGCCAGTAGCCCGGGACTAGCGGGAGGGCCCCATTTCACAGATACGCAGTATTTT. This sequence joins TRBV19 and TRBJ2-3; 16 positions agree with TRBD2. The V segment lost 6 bases and the J segment 2 bases; nucleotides outside the gene matches: 11. The CDR3 has 19 residues. The germline CDR1 and CDR2 sequences are LNHDA and SQIVND (reference sequence).

This clone showed up just once. The chain recombines TRBV6-5 with TRBJ2-3; 8 bases are shared with TRBD2. Losses at the gene ends were 8 bases for V and 3 bases for J; bases not matched to a gene: 7. The CDR3 consists of 14 residues. Germline values: CDR1 MNHEY, CDR2 SVGAGI. CDR3 amino acids: CASLRGGGTDTQYF. CDR3 DNA sequence: TGTGCCAGCCTACGCGGCGGGGGGACAGATACGCAGTATTTT.

J is TRBJ2-1 and V is TRBV13, with 10 bases lining up with TRBD2. Looked up from germline, CDR1 is PRHDT and CDR2 is FYEKMQ (reference sequence). The ends lost 6 bases at V and 6 bases at J; junction bases unmatched: 20. The CDR3 has 19 residues. The CDR3 bases are TGTGCCAGCAGTGCGGGGGGGAGACTAGCGGGTCCCCCCCTCAATGAGCAGTTCTTC. Translated: CASSAGGRLAGPPLNEQFF.

This CDR3 reads CASSLGQGIPYEQYF. CDR3 coding DNA: TGTGCCAGCAGCTTAGGGCAGGGGATACCCTACGAGCAGTACTTC. V is TRBV7-2 and J is TRBJ2-7, with D perhaps TRBD1 (6 bases). Germline loops: CDR1 SGHTA, CDR2 FQGNSA. The V end was cut by 1 base, the J end by 2 bases, with 12 bases between. The length of the CDR3 is 15 residues.

The CDR3 region is CASSTRDRRTEAFF. CDR3 nucleotide sequence: TGTGCCAGCAGCACCCGGGACAGGAGAACTGAAGCTTTCTTT. V and J are TRBV3-1 (or the pseudogene TRBV3-2) and TRBJ1-1; TRBD1 matches 8 bases. Germline V lookup: CDR1 LGHDT, CDR2 YNNKEL (reference sequence). Losses at the gene ends were 5 bases for V and 5 bases for J; bases not matched to a gene: 7. This CDR3 is built from 14 residues.